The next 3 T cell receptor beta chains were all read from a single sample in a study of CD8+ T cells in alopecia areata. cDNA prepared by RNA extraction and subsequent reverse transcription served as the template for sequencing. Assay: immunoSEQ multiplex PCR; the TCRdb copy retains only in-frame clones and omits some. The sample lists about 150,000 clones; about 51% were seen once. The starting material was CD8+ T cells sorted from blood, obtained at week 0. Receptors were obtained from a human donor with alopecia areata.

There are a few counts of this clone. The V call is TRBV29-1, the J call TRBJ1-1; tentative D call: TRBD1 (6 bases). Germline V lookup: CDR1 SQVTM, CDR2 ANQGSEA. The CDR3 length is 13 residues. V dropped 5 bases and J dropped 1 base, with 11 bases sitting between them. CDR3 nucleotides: TGCAGCGTTCTGGGGGGCGAGAACACTGAAGCTTTCTTT. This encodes CSVLGGENTEAFF. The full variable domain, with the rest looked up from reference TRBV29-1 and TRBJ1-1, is SAVISQKPSRDICQRGTSLTIQCQVDSQVTMMFWYRQQPGQSLTLIATANQGSEATYESGFVIDKFPISRPNLTFSTLTVSNMSPEDSSIYLCSVLGGENTEAFFGQGTRLTVV.

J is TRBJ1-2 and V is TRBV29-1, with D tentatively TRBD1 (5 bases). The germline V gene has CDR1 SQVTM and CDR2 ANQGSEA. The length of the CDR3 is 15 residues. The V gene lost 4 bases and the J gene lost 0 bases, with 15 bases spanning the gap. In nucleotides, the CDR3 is TGCAGCGTTGTAAGGGACGGGGAAGCTAACTATGGCTACACCTTC. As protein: CSVVRDGEANYGYTF.

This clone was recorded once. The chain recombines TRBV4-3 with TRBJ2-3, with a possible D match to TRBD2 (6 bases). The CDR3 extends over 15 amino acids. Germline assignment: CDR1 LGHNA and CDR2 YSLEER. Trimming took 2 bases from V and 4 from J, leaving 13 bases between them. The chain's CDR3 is CASSQLYGEADTQYF. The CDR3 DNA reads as TGCGCCAGCAGCCAACTCTACGGGGAGGCAGATACGCAGTATTTT.